These 3 T cell receptor beta chains were sequenced from one sample in a study of shared clonotypes between healthy human individuals. Naive CD8 populations comprised CD45RO-negative cells positively selected for CCR7, excluding terminally differentiated effector memory CD45RA+ cells. TCRdb's table, derived via immunoSEQ multiplex PCR, lists solely in-frame clones and lacks some. This table has about 2.1 million clones, 90% to 95% appearing once. The sequenced sample consisted of naive CD8+ T cells from PBMCs. The receptors stem from a man aged 18 to 30 in good health. Some clones in this sample may be carry-over from other donors' samples.

On this clone: The sample contains more than one DNA sequence encoding this CDR3. The chain combines TRBV11-2 with TRBJ2-7; 8 positions agree with TRBD1. Losses at the gene ends were 5 bases for V and 3 bases for J; bases not matched to a gene: 6. This CDR3 region has 14 residues. Germline CDR1 reads SGHAT; CDR2 reads FQNNGV. CDR3 in amino acids: CASSPRQGYYEQYF. CDR3 nucleotides: TGTGCCAGCAGCCCGCGACAGGGGTACTACGAGCAGTACTTC.

The CDR3: CASSQEPGLAGGQRTGELFF. The CDR3 coding sequence is TGCGCCAGCAGCCAAGAACCGGGACTAGCGGGAGGGCAGCGGACCGGGGAGCTGTTTTTT. The chain is built from TRBV4-1 and TRBJ2-2, with 16 bases lining up with TRBD2. The CDR3 extends over 20 amino acids. Germline V gene sequence: CDR1 MGHRA, CDR2 YSYEKL. Trimming at V came to 0 bases and at J to 5 bases, leaving 9 bases not matched to a gene.

The CDR3 here is CAWSLAGGAEQYF. The CDR3 DNA is TGTGCCTGGAGTTTGGCGGGGGGCGCGGAGCAGTACTTC. The gene calls are TRBV30 and TRBJ2-7; 8 bases align to TRBD2. V gave up 2 bases and J gave up 7 bases; unmatched junction bases: 7. Germline CDR1 GTSNPN, CDR2 SVGIG (reference sequence). The CDR3 extends over 13 amino acids.